The 17 T cell receptor beta chains below all came from one sample that was sequenced in a study of T-cell reconstitution after alpha-beta-depleted transplantation in children (dated by TCRdb to the mid-2010s). Reading the label with the study, this specimen's treatment or condition is: allogeneic hematopoietic cell transplantation with graft depleted of TCRalphabeta T cells and CD19 B cells. Receptors were amplified or captured by PCR. The sequencer listed for this sample is Illumina HiSeq 2500. TCR library preparation used molecular barcoding, with unique molecular identifiers applied to normalize quantification of the TCRbeta repertoire. TCRdb itself trimmed the public reads at Q25 with fastp, ran MiXCR and retained productive beta chains. Every entry covers one CDR3 protein and lists the most common genes and DNA from its rows. This sample comprises about a million distinct CDR3 sequences, roughly 31% of them detected only once. Over 25% of the sample lies in the top ten.

Sequenced here: PBMCs, mostly from graft donor cells, sampled 360 days after TCRalphabeta/CD19-depleted stem cell transplant. The receptor set was obtained from a boy less than two years old who had a stem cell transplant for SCID, so the T cells may come from the graft donor.

This chain connects TRBV27 to TRBJ1-4; tentative D call: TRBD1 (5 bases). Trimming stripped 7 bases from V and 3 bases from J, with 12 bases between. CDR3 length: 14 amino acids. Germline V lookup: CDR1 MNHEY, CDR2 SMNVEV (reference sequence). DNA of the CDR3: TGTGCCAGCACCTGGGGCTCGGCTAATGAAAAACTGTTTTTT. It translates to CASTWGSANEKLFF.

In its sample, this clonotype was seen a few times. This chain joins TRBV29-1 and TRBJ2-5; possible D gene TRBD2, 5 bases. Deletions cut 6 bases from V and 1 base from J, with 12 bases between. The V gene's germline CDR1 is SQVTM and CDR2 ANQGSEA. The CDR3 is made up of 13 amino acids. This CDR3 is CSVRRTGQETQYF. The CDR3 coding sequence is TGCAGCGTCCGACGGACTGGCCAAGAGACCCAGTACTTC.

This chain uses TRBV5-4 with TRBJ2-1; TRBD1 matches 7 bases. V lost 4 bases to trimming and J lost 8 bases; unmatched junction nucleotides: 12. The germline V gene has CDR1 SGHNT and CDR2 YYREEE (reference sequence). The CDR3 extends over 15 amino acids. The CDR3 sequence is CASSVGTADADEQFF. CDR3 in DNA: TGTGCCAGCAGCGTCGGGACAGCGGACGCAGATGAGCAGTTCTTC.

This clonotype was seen a few times. The rearrangement joins TRBV12-3 or TRBV12-4 to TRBJ1-4, with unresolved D. This CDR3 is 13 amino acids long. Trimming took off 9 bases at V and 0 bases at J, with 8 bases between the two ends. CDR3 sequence: CASRAPTNEKLFF. The CDR3 coding sequence is TGTGCCAGTAGGGCTCCAACTAATGAAAAACTGTTTTTT.

J is TRBJ2-1 and V is TRBV14; D gene uncertain. V dropped 6 bases and J dropped 1 base, with 19 bases sitting between them. The CDR3 runs to 17 residues. Germline V lookup: CDR1 SGHDN, CDR2 FVKESK. The CDR3 sequence: CASSRPDRYPSYNEQFF. For the CDR3, the DNA is TGTGCCAGCAGTCGCCCGGACCGGTACCCTTCCTACAATGAGCAGTTCTTC.

This clonotype is labeled medium-sized. The V and J genes are TRBV3-2 and TRBJ1-4. TRBV3-2 is listed as a pseudogene. The CDR3 contains 17 residues. The chain's CDR3 is CASSEGAALATNEKLFF. The CDR3 DNA is TGTGCCAGCAGCGAAGGGGCAGCGCTTGCAACTAATGAAAAACTGTTTTTT.

This clonotype has more than one count but fewer than ten. This chain links TRBV6-1 with TRBJ2-2; 8 nucleotides align to TRBD1. The trim removed 5 bases at V and 1 base at J, leaving 3 bases unmatched. The V gene's germline CDR1 is MNHNS and CDR2 SASEGT. CDR3 length equals 15 residues. CDR3 DNA: TGTGCCAGCAGTCCAGGGGGCAAGAACACCGGGGAGCTGTTTTTT. Translating gives CASSPGGKNTGELFF.

The J gene is TRBJ1-3, the V gene TRBV5-5; D might be TRBD1 (5 bases). Trimming took 0 bases from V and 9 from J, leaving 10 bases between them. From germline, CDR1 is SGHKS and CDR2 YYEKEE (reference sequence). The CDR3 runs to 13 residues. This CDR3 reads CASSLENRRTIYF. The CDR3 DNA sequence: TGTGCCAGCAGCTTGGAAAACAGGCGCACCATATATTTT.

The chain is built from TRBV10-3 and TRBJ1-1; D possibly corresponds to TRBD1 (5 bases). The germline CDR1 and CDR2 sequences are ENHRY and SYGVKD. The CDR3 is made up of 15 amino acids. V lost 10 bases and J lost 1, with 19 bases in between. The CDR3 nucleotides read TGTGCCACGCGGGCTACTGACAGCCAGAACACTGAAGCTTTCTTT. The encoded protein is CATRATDSQNTEAFF.

This clonotype has just a few counts. This sequence joins TRBV7-9 and TRBJ1-1, with D possibly being TRBD1 (5 bases). The V gene's germline CDR1 is SEHNR and CDR2 FQNEAQ (reference sequence). The germline V and J ends were trimmed by 5 bases and 7 bases, with 11 bases remaining between them. The CDR3 sequence is 12 residues long. CDR3 sequence reads: CASSRPGHEAFF. CDR3 nucleotides: TGTGCCAGCAGCCGCCCGGGGCATGAAGCTTTCTTT.

The chain has TRBV11-2 and TRBJ1-1; D might be TRBD1 (5 bases). V lost 2 bases to trimming and J lost 3 bases, with 13 bases between them. This CDR3 has 15 amino acids. The germline V gene has CDR1 SGHAT and CDR2 FQNNGV. Here the CDR3 reads CASSLSKGRHTEAFF. CDR3 DNA sequence: TGTGCCAGCAGCTTATCGAAGGGGAGGCACACTGAAGCTTTCTTT. The complete variable domain, with remaining parts taken from reference TRBV11-2 and TRBJ1-1, reads EAGVAQSPRYKIIEKRQSVAFWCNPISGHATLYWYQQILGQGPKLLIQFQNNGVVDDSQLPKDRFSAERLKGVDSTLKIQPAKLEDSAVYLCASSLSKGRHTEAFFGQGTRLTVV.

The chain links TRBV29-1 to TRBJ2-3, with TRBD2 as a possible D gene (6 bases). Germline CDR1 reads SQVTM; CDR2 reads ANQGSEA. V gave up 5 bases and J gave up 3 bases, with 15 bases separating them. CDR3 length equals 14 residues. The CDR3 sequence is CSVRGWVATDTQYF. The CDR3 nucleotides are TGCAGCGTTCGGGGGTGGGTAGCGACAGATACGCAGTATTTT.

The rearrangement uses TRBV7-3 and TRBJ2-3; D uncertain. Deletions cut 1 base from V and 7 bases from J, with 9 bases between. The CDR3 sequence is 13 residues long. Germline-derived CDR1 and CDR2 are SGHTA and FQGTGA. The CDR3 nucleotides read TGTGCCAGCAGCTTAAATAGGGCGAATACGCAGTATTTT. Its protein is CASSLNRANTQYF.

This clonotype was observed a handful of times. The V gene is TRBV5-1, the J gene TRBJ2-2, with TRBD1 matching 8 bases. CDR1 SGHRS and CDR2 YFSETQ come from the germline V gene. CDR3 length equals 15 residues. The V and J ends lost 4 bases and 4 bases, in that order; junction bases with no gene match: 6. The CDR3 region is CASSTDRAPTGELFF. CDR3 bases: TGCGCCAGCAGCACGGACAGGGCGCCCACCGGGGAGCTGTTTTTT.

The chain is built from TRBV7-9 and TRBJ1-4, with no clear D. The length of the CDR3 is 12 residues. V shed 5 bases and J shed 13 bases, with 14 bases lying between them. Germline assignment: CDR1 SEHNR and CDR2 FQNEAQ (reference sequence). The CDR3: CASSPFGAGLFF. CDR3 sequence (DNA): TGTGCCAGCAGCCCCTTTGGAGCGGGACTGTTTTTT.

The table lists this clonotype with many counts. The chain links TRBV6-5 to TRBJ2-2; the D gene is possibly TRBD2 (5 bases). CDR1 and CDR2 from the germline V gene are MNHEY and SVGAGI. The V and J ends lost 0 bases and 5 bases respectively, with 7 bases between them. This CDR3 contains 14 residues. CDR3 region: CASSYSRGTGELFF. The CDR3, as DNA: TGTGCCAGCAGTTACTCGAGAGGGACCGGGGAGCTGTTTTTT.

This sequence joins TRBV11-2 and TRBJ1-4; D might be TRBD1 (5 bases). Germline CDR1 is SGHAT and CDR2 is FQNNGV. The CDR3 extends over 13 amino acids. The V gene lost 3 bases and the J gene lost 6 bases, with 8 bases spanning the gap. CDR3 in DNA: TGTGCCAGCAGCTTCCAGGGATATGAAAAACTGTTTTTT. Encoded protein: CASSFQGYEKLFF. Full variable domain (missing parts from reference TRBV11-2 and TRBJ1-4): EAGVAQSPRYKIIEKRQSVAFWCNPISGHATLYWYQQILGQGPKLLIQFQNNGVVDDSQLPKDRFSAERLKGVDSTLKIQPAKLEDSAVYLCASSFQGYEKLFFGSGTQLSVL.